This TCR beta chain comes out of a study of blood T cell repertoires in COVID-19. Overall study: Both acute and convalescent COVID-19 samples were obtained from the United States, Italy and Spain.

The CDR3 is 14 residues long. Germline V gene lookup returns CDR1 MNHEY and CDR2 SVGEGT. Sequencing used immunoSEQ multiplex PCR; TCRdb keeps in-frame clones, though not all of them. This sample has more than 300,000 clones, with about 90% found just once. Notes on this clone: The junction differs from germline at one of its ends, possibly a read error.

This rearrangement joins TRBV6-2 or TRBV6-3 to TRBJ1-2; weak D call: TRBD1 (5 bases). The sample comprised peripheral blood. This receptor was taken from a woman under 30 who had recovered from COVID-19. This CDR3 reads CASSDSPGLSGYTF. The CDR3 bases are TGTGCCAGCAGTGACTCACCAGGGTTATCCGGCTACACCTTC.